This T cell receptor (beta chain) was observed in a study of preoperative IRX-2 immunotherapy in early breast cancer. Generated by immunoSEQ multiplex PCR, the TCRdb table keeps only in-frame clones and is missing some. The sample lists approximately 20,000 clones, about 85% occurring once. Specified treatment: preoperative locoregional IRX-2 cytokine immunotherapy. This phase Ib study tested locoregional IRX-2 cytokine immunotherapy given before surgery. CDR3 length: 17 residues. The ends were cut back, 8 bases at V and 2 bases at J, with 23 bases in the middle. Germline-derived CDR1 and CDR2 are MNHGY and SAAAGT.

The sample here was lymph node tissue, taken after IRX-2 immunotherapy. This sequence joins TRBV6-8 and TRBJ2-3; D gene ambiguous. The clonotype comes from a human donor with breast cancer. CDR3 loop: CASETAPGGSSTDTQYF. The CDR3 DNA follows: TGTGCCAGCGAGACCGCTCCGGGTGGTAGCTCCACAGATACGCAGTATTTT.